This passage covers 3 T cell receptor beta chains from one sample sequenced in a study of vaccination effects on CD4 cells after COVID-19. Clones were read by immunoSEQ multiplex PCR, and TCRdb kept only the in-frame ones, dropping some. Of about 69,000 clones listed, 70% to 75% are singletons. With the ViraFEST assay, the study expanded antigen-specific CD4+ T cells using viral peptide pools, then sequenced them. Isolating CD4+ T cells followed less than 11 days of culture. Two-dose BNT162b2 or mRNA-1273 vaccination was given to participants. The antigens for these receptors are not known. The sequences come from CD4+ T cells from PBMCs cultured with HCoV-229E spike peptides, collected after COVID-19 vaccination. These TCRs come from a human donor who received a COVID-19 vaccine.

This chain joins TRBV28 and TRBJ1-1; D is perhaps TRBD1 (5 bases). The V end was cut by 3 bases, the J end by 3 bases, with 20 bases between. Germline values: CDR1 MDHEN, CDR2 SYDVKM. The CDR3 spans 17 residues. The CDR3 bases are TGTGCCAGCAGTTTTTACGGCCTGATAAAGGGACACACTGAAGCTTTCTTT. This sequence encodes CASSFYGLIKGHTEAFF.

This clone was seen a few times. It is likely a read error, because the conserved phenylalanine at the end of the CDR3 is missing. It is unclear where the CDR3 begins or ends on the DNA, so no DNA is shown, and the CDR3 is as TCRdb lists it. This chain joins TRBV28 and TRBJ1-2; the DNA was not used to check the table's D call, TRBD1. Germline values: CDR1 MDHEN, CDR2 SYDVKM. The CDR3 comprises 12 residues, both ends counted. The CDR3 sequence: CASSDVNRDRTL.

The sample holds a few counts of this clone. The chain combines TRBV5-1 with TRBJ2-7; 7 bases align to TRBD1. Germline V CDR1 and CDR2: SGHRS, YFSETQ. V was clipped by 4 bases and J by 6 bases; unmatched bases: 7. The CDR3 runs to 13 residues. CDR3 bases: TGCGCCAGCAGCCTTCAGGGGACAGCCGAGCAGTACGTC. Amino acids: CASSLQGTAEQYV.